A single sample is the source of the 16 T cell receptor beta chains below, sequenced in a study of blood T cells in healthy people across ages. Through a sample-barcoded 5' primer and a J-beta primer mix, a second PCR was run for about 6 to 11 cycles. MiXCR, applied by TCRdb to the 5' RACE reads, yields one record per CDR3 protein. The sample consists of 700,000 to 850,000 distinct CDR3 sequences, about 53% of them appearing once. Sequenced material: blood. The receptors stem from a man aged 80 or over in good health.

This clonotype was detected only a few times. The chain joins TRBV11-2 to TRBJ1-2; D gene unclear. The CDR3 runs to 15 residues. The germline V gene has CDR1 SGHAT and CDR2 FQNNGV. Trimming removed 5 bases from V and 1 base from J, with 14 bases in between. The CDR3 protein is CASSPLTDYNYGYTF. The CDR3 DNA reads as TGTGCCAGCAGCCCGTTGACGGATTATAACTATGGCTACACCTTC.

The CDR3: CASSQARAAPPEQYF. CDR3 in DNA: TGTGCCAGCAGCCAAGCGAGAGCCGCACCTCCCGAGCAGTACTTC. The V call is TRBV3-1, the J call TRBJ2-5; D not resolved. The end of the DNA fits TRBJ2-7 better, so the J call may be wrong. The CDR3 has 15 residues. Per germline, CDR1 LGHDT and CDR2 YNNKEL (reference sequence).

This sequence joins TRBV29-1 and TRBJ2-3; 13 nucleotides align to TRBD2. V gave up 4 bases and J gave up 3 bases; unmatched junction bases: 1. This CDR3 has 14 residues. CDR1 is SQVTM and CDR2 is ANQGSEA in the germline V gene. This chain's CDR3 is CSVGTSGRTDTQYF. CDR3 in DNA: TGCAGCGTTGGGACTAGCGGGAGAACAGATACGCAGTATTTT.

This clonotype was counted a single time. V and J are TRBV3-1 and TRBJ2-3; 7 positions agree with TRBD1. This CDR3 is 15 amino acids long. Germline trimming cut 0 bases from V and 14 bases from J; bases unmatched to any gene: 14. Germline V gives CDR1 LGHDT, CDR2 YNNKEL (reference sequence). CDR3 sequence: CASSQEALGGRYAYF. CDR3 nucleotides: TGTGCCAGCAGCCAAGAAGCCCTAGGGGGCAGATACGCGTATTTT.

This clonotype was detected a few times. This chain connects TRBV2 to TRBJ2-7; D remains ambiguous. V dropped 5 bases and J dropped 6 bases, with 14 bases sitting between them. Germline assignment: CDR1 SNHLY and CDR2 FYNNEI. This CDR3 has 13 amino acids. Here the CDR3 DNA reads TGTGCCAGCAGTAGAGACTCGCGTGGCGAGCAGTACTTC. Translation: CASSRDSRGEQYF.

The genes are TRBV7-9 and TRBJ1-2, with D tentatively TRBD1 (6 bases). V lost 4 bases to trimming and J lost 7 bases, with 16 bases between them. Germline lookup yields CDR1 SEHNR and CDR2 FQNEAQ (reference sequence). The CDR3 totals 14 residues. For the CDR3, the DNA is TGTGCCAGCAGCTCCCAGGGGAACACTAGTGGCTACACCTTC. Its translation is CASSSQGNTSGYTF.

V is TRBV12-5 and J is TRBJ2-7; tentatively, D is TRBD2 (5 bases). The CDR3 is made up of 17 amino acids. V lost 0 bases and J lost 3, with 18 bases in between. Germline V gene data show CDR1 as LGHNT and CDR2 as FRNRAP. CDR3: CASGLVADWTAVYEQYF. The CDR3 coding sequence is TGTGCTAGTGGTTTGGTAGCGGACTGGACGGCGGTCTACGAGCAGTACTTC.

The chain joins TRBV6-5 to TRBJ1-2; D remains ambiguous. Trimming left V 2 bases short and J 5 bases short, with 15 bases between. The CDR3 is made up of 15 amino acids. Germline V gives CDR1 MNHEY, CDR2 SVGAGI. The CDR3 spells CASSYTRGNGYGYTF. CDR3 bases: TGTGCCAGCAGTTACACCAGAGGAAATGGGTATGGCTACACCTTC.

This chain connects TRBV7-9 to TRBJ1-2; D not resolved. Germline V gene lookup returns CDR1 SEHNR and CDR2 FQNEAQ (reference sequence). Trimming took off 3 bases at V and 1 base at J, with 9 bases between the two ends. CDR3 length equals 14 residues. The CDR3 reads CASSFGRVNYGYTF. The CDR3 DNA reads TGTGCCAGCAGCTTCGGACGGGTTAACTATGGCTACACCTTC.

This clonotype turned up a few times. CDR3 sequence: CASSRAGEPQETQYF. CDR3 DNA: TGCGCCAGCAGCCGCGCCGGGGAACCCCAAGAGACCCAGTACTTC. This chain connects TRBV5-1 to TRBJ2-5; D possibly corresponds to TRBD2 (5 bases). The CDR3 is 15 amino acids. With 4 bases removed from V and 1 base from J, the gap between germline ends came to 14 bases. Per germline, CDR1 SGHRS and CDR2 YFSETQ.

This clonotype was detected only a few times. CDR3 DNA: TGTGCCAGCAGCTTAACCGGAGGACAAACCTACGAGCAGTACTTC. This codes for CASSLTGGQTYEQYF. The chain has TRBV7-3 and TRBJ2-4; perhaps D is TRBD1 or TRBD2 (5 bases each). The DNA end favors TRBJ2-7, so the J call may be wrong. CDR1 and CDR2 (germline): SGHTA, FQGTGA. The CDR3 runs to 15 residues.

In this sample, this clonotype turned up many times. The chain links TRBV20-1 to TRBJ2-1; the D gene is possibly TRBD1 (6 bases). Germline V CDR1 and CDR2: DFQATT, SNEGSKA (reference sequence). V lost 0 bases to trimming and J lost 6 bases, with 18 bases between them. CDR3 length: 16 amino acids. The CDR3 nucleotides read TGCAGTGCTAGAGATGGTGGGGGCATAACCCGCAATGAGCAGTTCTTC. This translates into CSARDGGGITRNEQFF.

The V gene is TRBV10-3, the J gene TRBJ2-5; 7 positions agree with TRBD2. With the DNA end fitting TRBJ2-7 better, the J assignment may be wrong. Per germline, CDR1 ENHRY and CDR2 SYGVKD. The CDR3 consists of 15 residues. CDR3 amino acids: CAISESVGGSAEQYF. The DNA of the CDR3 is TGTGCCATCAGTGAGTCTGTTGGCGGGAGCGCCGAGCAGTACTTC.

This clonotype occurred a few times. The chain uses TRBV29-1 and TRBJ2-7, with 14 bases that match TRBD2. Germline CDR1 and CDR2: SQVTM and ANQGSEA. V shed 6 bases, J shed 6 bases, and the junction held 4 bases outside the gene matches. The CDR3 is 13 residues long. The CDR3: CSVGTSGSAEQYF. The DNA of the CDR3 is TGCAGCGTCGGGACTAGCGGGAGCGCCGAGCAGTACTTC.

The chain employs TRBV28 and TRBJ2-5; tentative D call: TRBD1 (6 bases). There are 15 residues in the CDR3. V lost 2 bases to trimming and J lost 2 bases, with 12 bases between them. CDR1 and CDR2 (germline): MDHEN, SYDVKM. CDR3 loop: CASSLRGWQQETQYF. The CDR3 DNA is TGTGCCAGCAGTTTAAGGGGGTGGCAGCAAGAGACCCAGTACTTC.

The table lists this clonotype with many counts. The V gene is TRBV6-5, the J gene TRBJ2-4; D is unresolved. The CDR3 covers 13 residues. V gave up 8 bases and J gave up 0 bases, with 8 bases separating them. Germline V CDR1 and CDR2: MNHEY, SVGAGI. CDR3 DNA: TGTGCCAGCGGCGAATTAGCCAAAAACATTCAGTACTTC. Encoded protein: CASGELAKNIQYF.